This is a list of T cell receptor beta chains from one sample in a study of T cells expressing NK-cell markers. One entry per CDR3 protein, without DNA, is what TCRdb gives after re-calling the 5' RACE reads. This sample's table has about 460,000 distinct CDR3 sequences. The sequenced material came from blood T cells: a sorted CD56 or NKG2C T cell subset, CD4+ or CD8+ T cells, or bulk PBMC T cells (not recorded which). These receptors originate from a woman between 45 and 60 years old in good health. CDR3s include the opening cysteine and the closing phenylalanine or tryptophan.

>TRBV4-1|TRBJ2-1
CASSPSRTSRQFF
>TRBV6-4|TRBJ2-1
CASSVDRGRDEQFF
>TRBV3-1|TRBJ2-1
CASSRVVGAGTSGRNEQFF
>TRBV3-1|TRBJ2-1
CASSHGRNAKEQFF
>TRBV30|TRBJ1-5
CAWSKGRGYSNQPQHF
>TRBV15|TRBJ2-1
CATSRVASGGRYNEQFF
>TRBV10-3|TRBJ2-1
CAISEVANEQFF
>TRBV2|TRBJ2-1
CASTGLNEQFF
>TRBV5-1|TRBJ2-3
CASSLESSVDTQYF
>TRBV4-2|TRBJ1-2
CASSHAGQPEGGYTF
>TRBV12-3/TRBV12-4|TRBJ2-1
CASSLGSRTSGSPRVEQFF
>TRBV28|TRBJ1-1
CASRTGFITEAFF
>TRBV6-4|TRBJ2-2
CASSPETVTGELFF
>TRBV29-1|TRBJ1-2
CSGQGANGYTF
>TRBV24-1|TRBJ2-1
CATSDPGLGDSYNEQFF
>TRBV7-2|TRBJ2-1
CASSLVGTPSYNEQFF
>TRBV6-5|TRBJ1-5
CASSYSWTGSNQPQHF
>TRBV4-1|TRBJ1-4
CASSHRTGNEKLFF
>TRBV4-1|TRBJ2-1
CASSQDRAGGLGNEQFF
>TRBV27|TRBJ2-1
CASSFQGGTYNEQFF
>TRBV30|TRBJ1-5
CAWSQHPKVAQHF
>TRBV5-1|TRBJ2-1
CASSSGRVLNEQFF
>TRBV4-1|TRBJ1-1
CASSHRTRSNTEAFF
>TRBV3-1|TRBJ2-1
CASSQGVGRARNEQFF
>TRBV20-1|TRBJ2-1
CSASTGDSPMDEQFF
>TRBV12-3/TRBV12-4|TRBJ1-4
CASTSGTGKEKLFF
>TRBV29-1|TRBJ2-7
CSVVNVGLGEQYF
>TRBV7-2|TRBJ1-4
CASSTSGGPNEKLFF
>TRBV5-1|TRBJ2-2
CASSLDLPGTGELFF
>TRBV4-1|TRBJ2-5
CASSQGYRGFETQYF
>TRBV5-1|TRBJ2-1
CASRPTGDSYNEQFF
>TRBV20-1|TRBJ2-1
CSLAAGPYNEQFF
>TRBV4-2|TRBJ2-5
CASSQGGEVETQYF
>TRBV5-1|TRBJ2-4
CASGDSDIQYF
>TRBV12-3/TRBV12-4|TRBJ1-1
CASSYGQPEAFF
>TRBV6-1|TRBJ2-5
CASFPRYGETQYF
>TRBV11-3|TRBJ1-4
CASSRTGGGEKLFF
>TRBV27|TRBJ2-3
CASSLRWASGITDTQYF
>TRBV12-3/TRBV12-4|TRBJ2-1
CASRGERIDEQFF
>TRBV4-2|TRBJ2-1
CASSQELTVRNEQFF
>TRBV4-2|TRBJ2-2
CASSQSGGSAGELFF
>TRBV6-1|TRBJ2-2
CASSEQQAAGELFF
>TRBV9|TRBJ2-5
CASSVGTSGPQETQYF
>TRBV12-3/TRBV12-4|TRBJ2-3
CASSFPLAGVGADTQYF
>TRBV27|TRBJ2-3
CASLKRASGSTDTQYF
>TRBV29-1|TRBJ2-2
CSVEDIQGSGELFF
>TRBV5-1|TRBJ2-7
CASSLAAVGQGAYEQYF
>TRBV30|TRBJ2-3
CAWSVTSGRADTQYF
>TRBV10-3|TRBJ2-1
CAITEGHPDSNEQFF
>TRBV12-5|TRBJ1-2
CASGLVPIGLYGYTF
>TRBV4-1|TRBJ1-1
CASSQFGNTEAFF
>TRBV7-3|TRBJ2-3
CASSYRDSSIDTQYF
>TRBV30|TRBJ2-7
CAWTKPQGGLIEQYF
>TRBV27|TRBJ1-1
CASSTRTGVNTEAFF
>TRBV12-3/TRBV12-4|TRBJ2-2
CASSFRDRGLAGELFF
>TRBV4-1|TRBJ2-1
CASSQDWDSSSYNEQFF